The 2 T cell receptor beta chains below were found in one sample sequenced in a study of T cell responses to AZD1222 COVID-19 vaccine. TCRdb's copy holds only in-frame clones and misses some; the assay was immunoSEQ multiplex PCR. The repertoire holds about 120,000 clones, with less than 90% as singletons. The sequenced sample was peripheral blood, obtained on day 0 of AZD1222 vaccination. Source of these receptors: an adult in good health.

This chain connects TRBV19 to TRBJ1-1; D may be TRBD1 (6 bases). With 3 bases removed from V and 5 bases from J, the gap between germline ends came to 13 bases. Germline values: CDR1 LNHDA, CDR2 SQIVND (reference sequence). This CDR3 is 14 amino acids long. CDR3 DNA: TGTGCCAGTAGTATGTCGGGGAGGGGGACTGAAGCTTTCTTT. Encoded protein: CASSMSGRGTEAFF.

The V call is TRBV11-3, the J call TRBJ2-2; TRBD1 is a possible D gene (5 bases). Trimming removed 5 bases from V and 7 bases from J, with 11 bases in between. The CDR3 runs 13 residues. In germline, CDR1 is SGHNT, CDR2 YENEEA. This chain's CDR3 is CASSLQGIGELFF. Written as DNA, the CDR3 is TGTGCCAGCAGCCTCCAGGGCATCGGGGAGCTGTTTTTT.